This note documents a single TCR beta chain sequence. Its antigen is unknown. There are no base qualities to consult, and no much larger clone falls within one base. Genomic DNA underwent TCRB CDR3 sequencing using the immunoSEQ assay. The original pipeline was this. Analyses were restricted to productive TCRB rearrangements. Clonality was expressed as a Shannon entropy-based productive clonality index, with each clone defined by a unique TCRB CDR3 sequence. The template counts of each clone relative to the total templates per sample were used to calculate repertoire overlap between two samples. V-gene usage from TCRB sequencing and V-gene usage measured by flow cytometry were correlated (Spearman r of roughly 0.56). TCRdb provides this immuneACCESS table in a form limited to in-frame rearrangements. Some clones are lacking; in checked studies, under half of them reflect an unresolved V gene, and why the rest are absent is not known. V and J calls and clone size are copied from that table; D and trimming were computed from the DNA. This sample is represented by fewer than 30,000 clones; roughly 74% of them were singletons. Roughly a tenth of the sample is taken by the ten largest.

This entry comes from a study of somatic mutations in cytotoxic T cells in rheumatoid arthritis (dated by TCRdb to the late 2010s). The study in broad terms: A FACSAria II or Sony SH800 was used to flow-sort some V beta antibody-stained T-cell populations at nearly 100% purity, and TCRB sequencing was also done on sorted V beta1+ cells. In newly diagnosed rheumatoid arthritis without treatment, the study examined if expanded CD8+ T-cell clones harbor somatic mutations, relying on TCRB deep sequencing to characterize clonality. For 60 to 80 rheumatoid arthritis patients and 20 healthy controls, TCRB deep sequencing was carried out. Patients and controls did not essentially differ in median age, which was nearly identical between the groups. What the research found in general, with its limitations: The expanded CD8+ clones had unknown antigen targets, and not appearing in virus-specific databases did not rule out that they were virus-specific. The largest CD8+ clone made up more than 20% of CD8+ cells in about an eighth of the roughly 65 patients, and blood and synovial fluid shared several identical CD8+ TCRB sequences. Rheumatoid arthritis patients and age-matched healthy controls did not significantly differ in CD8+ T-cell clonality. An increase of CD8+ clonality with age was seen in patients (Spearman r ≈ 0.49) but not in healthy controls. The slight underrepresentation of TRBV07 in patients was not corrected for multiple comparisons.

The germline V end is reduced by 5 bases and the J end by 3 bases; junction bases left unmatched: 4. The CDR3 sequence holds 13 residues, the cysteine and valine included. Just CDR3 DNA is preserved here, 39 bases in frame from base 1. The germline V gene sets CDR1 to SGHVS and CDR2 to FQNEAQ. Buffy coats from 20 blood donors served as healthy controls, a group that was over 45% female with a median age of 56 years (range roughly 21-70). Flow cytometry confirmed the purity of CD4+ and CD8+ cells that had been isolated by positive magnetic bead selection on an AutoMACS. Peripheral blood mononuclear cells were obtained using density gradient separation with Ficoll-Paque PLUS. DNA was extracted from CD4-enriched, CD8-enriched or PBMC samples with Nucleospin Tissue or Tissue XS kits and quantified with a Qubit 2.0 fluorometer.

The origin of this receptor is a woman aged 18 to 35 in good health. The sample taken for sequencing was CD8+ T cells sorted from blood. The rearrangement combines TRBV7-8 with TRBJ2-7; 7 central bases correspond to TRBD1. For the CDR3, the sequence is CASSRDSHYEQYV. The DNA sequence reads TGTGCCAGCAGCCGGGACAGCCACTACGAGCAGTACGTC.